The rows below give T cell receptor beta chains drawn from one sample of a study of T cell responses to AZD1222 COVID-19 vaccine. The assay was immunoSEQ multiplex PCR, and TCRdb's table has in-frame clones only and misses some. The data hold about 170,000 clones, with about nine tenths observed a single time. Sequencing used peripheral blood, obtained on day 0 of AZD1222 vaccination. The receptors here all came from an adult in good health. The CDR3 runs from the conserved cysteine through the conserved F or W. A D gene is named only where the DNA matches it firmly. The size entry is marked missing in some rows and otherwise reads once, few, many or a size class.

NA,TRBD1,TRBJ1-5,TRBV7-2,CASSMGQGATQPQHF,TGTGCCAGCAGCATGGGACAGGGGGCTACTCAGCCCCAGCATTTT
NA,NA,TRBJ1-2,TRBV12-3/TRBV12-4,CASSFMGYGYTF,TGTGCCAGCAGTTTTATGGGTTATGGCTACACCTTC
NA,TRBD2,TRBJ2-1,TRBV9,CASSSTSGRAYNEQFF,TGTGCCAGCAGCTCTACTAGCGGGAGAGCCTACAATGAGCAGTTCTTC
once,NA,TRBJ1-1,TRBV5-5,CASSLYGVNTEAFF,TGTGCCAGCAGCTTGTACGGAGTGAACACTGAAGCTTTCTTT
once,NA,TRBJ2-7,TRBV3-1/TRBV3-2,CASSQDFRQYEQYF,TGTGCCAGCAGCCAAGATTTCCGACAGTACGAGCAGTACTTC
NA,NA,TRBJ1-3,TRBV20-1,CSASGAESGNTIYF,TGCAGTGCTAGTGGGGCAGAATCAGGAAACACCATATATTTT
NA,NA,TRBJ2-3,TRBV19,CASSIDYRGTDTQYF,TGTGCCAGTAGTATAGATTACAGGGGCACAGATACGCAGTATTTT
NA,NA,TRBJ1-6,TRBV27,CASSLFGRSSYNSPLHF,TGTGCCAGCAGTTTATTTGGCAGGAGCTCCTATAATTCACCCCTCCACTTT
NA,NA,TRBJ2-5,TRBV5-1,CASSLFNPGQETQYF,TGCGCCAGCAGCTTGTTCAACCCAGGACAAGAGACCCAGTACTTC
NA,NA,TRBJ1-5,TRBV19,CASSIWGNNQPQHF,TGTGCCAGTAGTATTTGGGGGAACAATCAGCCCCAGCATTTT
NA,NA,TRBJ2-1,TRBV2,CASKVTIQFF,TGTGCCAGCAAGGTTACCATTCAGTTCTTC
NA,NA,TRBJ1-3,TRBV7-9,CASSRWGQFGNTIYF,TGTGCCAGCAGCCGCTGGGGTCAATTTGGAAACACCATATATTTT
NA,TRBD2,TRBJ2-5,TRBV20-1,CSGRVGETQYF,TGCAGCGGGAGGGTCGGGGAGACCCAGTACTTC
NA,TRBD2,TRBJ2-1,TRBV2,CASSPGLAGVRHEQFF,TGTGCCAGCAGTCCTGGACTAGCGGGAGTACGACATGAGCAGTTCTTC
NA,NA,TRBJ1-1,TRBV18,CASSPPALSGSENTEAFF,TGTGCCAGCTCACCACCGGCCCTTTCAGGGTCCGAGAACACTGAAGCTTTCTTT
NA,TRBD1,TRBJ1-5,TRBV4-3,CASSQYRGSNQPQHF,TGCGCCAGCAGCCAATACAGGGGTAGCAATCAGCCCCAGCATTTT
NA,TRBD2,TRBJ2-2,TRBV7-3,CASSFSGGYTGELFF,TGTGCCAGCAGCTTCAGCGGGGGGTACACCGGGGAGCTGTTTTTT
NA,NA,TRBJ2-5,TRBV11-1,CASSPGAGPQETQYF,TGTGCCAGCAGCCCAGGCGCAGGCCCTCAAGAGACCCAGTACTTC
NA,NA,TRBJ2-3,TRBV7-9,CASSSRRGEGTDTQYF,TGTGCCAGCAGCTCCCGTCGGGGAGAAGGCACAGATACGCAGTATTTT
NA,TRBD1,TRBJ1-3,TRBV7-9,CASSSRRDRRPENTIYF,TGTGCCAGCAGCTCCCGGCGGGACAGGCGCCCTGAAAACACCATATATTTT
NA,NA,TRBJ1-1,TRBV7-3,CASSLEATSTEAFF,TGTGCCAGCAGCTTAGAGGCTACGAGCACTGAAGCTTTCTTT
NA,TRBD2,TRBJ2-3,TRBV6-4,CASSLRPSGGASTDTQYF,TGTGCCAGCAGTCTAAGGCCTAGCGGGGGGGCCTCCACAGATACGCAGTATTTT
NA,NA,TRBJ1-1,TRBV19,CASSVLQGQNTEAFF,TGTGCCAGTAGTGTCCTCCAGGGGCAGAACACTGAAGCTTTCTTT
few,NA,TRBJ1-3,TRBV25-1,CASSEWGRFWQNTIYF,TGTGCCAGCAGTGAATGGGGAAGGTTTTGGCAAAACACCATATATTTT
NA,NA,TRBJ2-1,TRBV7-9,CASSLRGPSNEQFF,TGTGCCAGCAGCTTACGGGGGCCCAGTAATGAGCAGTTCTTC
NA,NA,TRBJ2-2,TRBV7-3,CASSTTPGIGELFF,TGTGCCAGCAGCACCACCCCCGGGATTGGGGAGCTGTTTTTT
NA,NA,TRBJ2-1,TRBV11-1,CASSLVGGSYNEQFF,TGTGCCAGCAGCTTAGTTGGTGGCTCCTACAATGAGCAGTTCTTC
few,TRBD2,TRBJ2-7,TRBV7-2,CASSTTLAGPYEQYF,TGTGCCAGCAGCACGACTCTAGCGGGCCCCTACGAGCAGTACTTC
NA,TRBD1,TRBJ1-4,TRBV5-1,CASSLLTGEREKLFF,TGCGCCAGCAGCTTGTTGACAGGGGAACGTGAAAAACTGTTTTTT
NA,TRBD2,TRBJ2-7,TRBV27,CASRLAGSSSYEQYF,TGTGCCAGCAGATTAGCGGGGTCGAGCTCCTACGAGCAGTACTTC
NA,NA,TRBJ1-1,TRBV5-8,CASSWGVGNTEAFF,TGTGCCAGCAGCTGGGGGGTGGGGAACACTGAAGCTTTCTTT
once,NA,TRBJ2-7,TRBV10-3,CAISESPRSYEQYF,TGTGCCATCAGTGAGTCGCCCCGGAGCTACGAGCAGTACTTC
NA,NA,TRBJ2-3,TRBV30,CAWTLSGVTDTQYF,TGTGCCTGGACCCTTTCGGGAGTAACAGATACGCAGTATTTT
NA,TRBD1,TRBJ1-5,TRBV29-1,CSVPGQGAGQPQHF,TGCAGCGTTCCGGGACAGGGGGCCGGTCAGCCCCAGCATTTT
NA,NA,TRBJ1-4,TRBV4-3,CASSPAAGSTNEKLFF,TGCGCCAGCAGCCCAGCCGCAGGTTCAACTAATGAAAAACTGTTTTTT
NA,TRBD1,TRBJ1-2,TRBV7-8,CASSFRDRVYGYTF,TGTGCCAGCAGCTTCCGGGACAGGGTCTATGGCTACACCTTC
NA,NA,TRBJ1-4,TRBV2,CANQRTPNEKLFF,TGTGCCAACCAACGGACTCCAAATGAAAAACTGTTTTTT
NA,TRBD2,TRBJ2-1,TRBV19,CASSLAGVPWNEQFF,TGTGCCAGTAGTCTAGCGGGAGTCCCTTGGAATGAGCAGTTCTTC
NA,NA,TRBJ1-4,TRBV30,CAWTVATNEKLFF,TGTGCCTGGACGGTTGCAACTAATGAAAAACTGTTTTTT
NA,NA,TRBJ1-4,TRBV5-6,CASSFGTDHWMSNEKLFF,TGTGCCAGCAGCTTCGGGACGGATCATTGGATGTCTAATGAAAAACTGTTTTTT
NA,TRBD1,TRBJ1-6,TRBV7-6,CASSTGTEAYNSPLHF,TGTGCCAGCAGTACCGGGACAGAAGCGTATAATTCACCCCTCCACTTT
NA,TRBD2,TRBJ2-3,TRBV7-2,CASSQRNSGGAKDTQYF,TGTGCCAGCAGCCAACGGAATAGCGGGGGGGCGAAGGATACGCAGTATTTT
NA,TRBD1,TRBJ2-3,TRBV25-1,CASSEPGQGLQYF,TGTGCCAGCAGTGAACCAGGACAGGGCCTGCAGTATTTT
once,NA,TRBJ2-7,TRBV2,CASSEGAGASYEQYF,TGTGCCAGCAGCGAAGGGGCGGGGGCCTCCTACGAGCAGTACTTC
once,NA,TRBJ2-3,TRBV12-3/TRBV12-4,CASSPTRNTQYF,TGTGCCAGCAGTCCCACAAGGAATACGCAGTATTTT
NA,NA,TRBJ1-2,TRBV7-2,CASSLHRRYGYTF,TGTGCCAGCAGCTTACACAGGAGGTATGGCTACACCTTC
once,TRBD1,TRBJ1-1,TRBV30,CAWRGGTGSTEAFF,TGTGCCTGGAGAGGAGGGACAGGGTCCACTGAAGCTTTCTTT
NA,NA,TRBJ2-1,TRBV12-3/TRBV12-4,CASSFTSSNEQFF,TGTGCCAGCAGCTTTACTAGCTCCAATGAGCAGTTCTTC
NA,NA,TRBJ2-7,TRBV7-9,CASSLELRGQYF,TGTGCCAGCAGCTTAGAGCTGAGAGGGCAGTACTTC
NA,TRBD1,TRBJ1-4,TRBV11-2,CASSPWAGTVNEKLFF,TGTGCCAGCAGCCCGTGGGCCGGGACAGTCAATGAAAAACTGTTTTTT
NA,TRBD2,TRBJ2-5,TRBV5-4,CASSLGLAQETQYF,TGTGCCAGCAGCTTGGGACTAGCCCAAGAGACCCAGTACTTC
NA,TRBD1,TRBJ1-1,TRBV19,CASSMLQGVNTEAFF,TGTGCCAGTAGTATGTTGCAGGGGGTGAACACTGAAGCTTTCTTT
NA,NA,TRBJ2-7,TRBV19,CASSIAGSKIYEQYF,TGTGCCAGTAGTATAGCGGGATCTAAGATTTACGAGCAGTACTTC
NA,TRBD2,TRBJ2-7,TRBV3-1/TRBV3-2,CASTRTSGSYEQYF,TGTGCCAGCACTAGGACTAGCGGGAGCTACGAGCAGTACTTC
NA,TRBD1,TRBJ1-3,TRBV7-9,CASSFQGASGNTIYF,TGTGCCAGCAGCTTCCAGGGGGCAAGTGGAAACACCATATATTTT
NA,NA,TRBJ2-7,TRBV7-2,CASSSYRGEYEQYF,TGTGCCAGCAGCTCTTACCGTGGAGAATACGAGCAGTACTTC
NA,NA,TRBJ1-1,TRBV4-1,CASSQTPWSAEAFF,TGCGCCAGCAGCCAAACCCCATGGAGTGCTGAAGCTTTCTTT